The 13 T cell receptor beta chains given below trace back to one sample, sequenced in a study of blood T cell repertoires in COVID-19. Method: immunoSEQ multiplex PCR; TCRdb's copy keeps in-frame clones and lacks some. Here the sample spans about 490,000 clones, 70% to 90% being singletons. Sequencing was performed on peripheral blood. These receptors came from a human donor in a cohort sampled during active COVID-19.

This clone came up a few times. The chain combines TRBV7-9 with TRBJ2-1; 13 nucleotides agree with TRBD2. Trimming took 0 bases from V and 8 from J; bases not matched to a gene: 4. The CDR3 loop spans 16 amino acids. Per germline, CDR1 SEHNR and CDR2 FQNEAQ (reference sequence). CDR3 coding DNA: TGTGCCAGCAGCTTAGCGCGGACTAGCGGGAGTGATGAGCAGTTCTTC. It encodes CASSLARTSGSDEQFF. Looking up the rest from reference TRBV7-9 and TRBJ2-1 gives the full variable domain: DTGVSQNPRHKITKRGQNVTFRCDPISEHNRLYWYRQTLGQGPEFLTYFQNEAQLEKSRLLSDRFSAERPKGSFSTLEIQRTEQGDSAMYLCASSLARTSGSDEQFFGPGTRLTVL.

About this clone itself: Other DNA sequences within the sample encode an identical CDR3. The V and J genes are TRBV6-5 and TRBJ1-1, with D tentatively TRBD1 (6 bases). Per germline, CDR1 MNHEY and CDR2 SVGAGI. Trimming stripped 2 bases from V and 5 bases from J, with 12 bases between. The CDR3 extends over 14 amino acids. This CDR3 reads CASSYRGGGTEAFF. CDR3 DNA sequence: TGTGCCAGCAGTTACAGAGGGGGTGGTACTGAAGCTTTCTTT.

The chain uses TRBV5-1 and TRBJ1-1; D is perhaps TRBD1 (6 bases). CDR3 length: 15 residues. Trimming took off 4 bases at V and 4 bases at J, with 17 bases between the two ends. CDR1 SGHRS and CDR2 YFSETQ come from the germline V gene. CDR3 sequence (DNA): TGCGCCAGCAGCCCGGGGTACAGGGAGACCACTGAAGCTTTCTTT. Residues: CASSPGYRETTEAFF.

This clone has a single count. CDR3 in amino acids: CASSQAGGMNEQYF. CDR3 DNA sequence: TGCGCCAGCAGCCAAGCAGGGGGCATGAACGAGCAGTACTTC. The V gene is TRBV4-3, the J gene TRBJ2-7; the match to TRBD1 covers 8 bases. The CDR3 length is 14 residues. CDR1 and CDR2 (germline): LGHNA, YSLEER. J lost 5 bases, V lost 1 base, and 4 bases had no gene match.

V usage is TRBV21-1 and J usage is TRBJ2-3; the DNA was not compared with TRBD2, the D call given in the table. TRBV21-1 is a pseudogene locus. There are 17 residues in the CDR3. The CDR3 bases are TGTGCCAGCAGCCTCTATGGAGGGAGGGCACACACAGATACGCAGTATTTT. Amino acid sequence: CASSLYGGRAHTDTQYF.

The chain links TRBV6-1 to TRBJ2-2, with 9 bases aligning to TRBD2. Germline loops: CDR1 MNHNS, CDR2 SASEGT. Losses at the gene ends were 3 bases for V and 6 bases for J; bases not matched to a gene: 5. This CDR3 spans 15 amino acids. The CDR3 coding sequence is TGTGCCAGCAGTGACCCGGGACTAGCCCCCGGGGAGCTGTTTTTT. This gives the protein CASSDPGLAPGELFF.

This clone was seen more than once but under ten times. The chain links TRBV28 to TRBJ2-1; 7 positions agree with TRBD2. Germline values: CDR1 MDHEN, CDR2 SYDVKM. The CDR3 length is 13 residues. Trimming took 7 bases from V and 7 from J; bases not matched to a gene: 7. The CDR3 region has the DNA TGTGCCAGCACCAATAGGCGGGGGAATGAGCAGTTCTTC. This encodes CASTNRRGNEQFF.

The chain is built from TRBV28 and TRBJ1-5; D might be TRBD1 (6 bases). This CDR3 spans 16 amino acids. Germline V gene lookup returns CDR1 MDHEN and CDR2 SYDVKM. Trimming stripped 4 bases from V and 4 bases from J, with 17 bases between. This CDR3 is CASSSLPLGGNQPQHF. The CDR3 nucleotides are TGTGCCAGCAGTTCGCTCCCCTTAGGGGGAAATCAGCCCCAGCATTTT.

This rearrangement joins TRBV10-3 to TRBJ1-1, with D unclear. V lost 3 bases to trimming and J lost 5 bases, with 13 bases between them. The germline V gene has CDR1 ENHRY and CDR2 SYGVKD. The CDR3 sequence is 14 residues long. For the CDR3, the DNA is TGTGCCATCAGTGACCTCCGGGTTCAGACTGAAGCTTTCTTT. Its protein product is CAISDLRVQTEAFF.

This clone was observed a single time. The chain's CDR3 is CASSTGRNQPQHF. For the CDR3, the DNA is TGTGCCAGCAGCACAGGTCGCAATCAGCCCCAGCATTTT. This chain links TRBV6-2 or TRBV6-3 with TRBJ1-5, with D maybe TRBD1 (5 bases). Trimming removed 6 bases at V and 2 bases at J, with 8 bases between. Per germline, CDR1 MNHEY and CDR2 SVGEGT. CDR3 length: 13 residues.

The V call is TRBV29-1, the J call TRBJ1-1, with unresolved D. The CDR3 extends over 10 amino acids. V lost 4 bases to trimming and J lost 2 bases, with 2 bases between them. The germline V gene encodes CDR1 SQVTM and CDR2 ANQGSEA. The DNA of the CDR3 is TGCAGCGTTGTAAACACTGAAGCTTTCTTT. Residues: CSVVNTEAFF.

The gene calls are TRBV30 and TRBJ1-4, with unresolved D. Trimming took 3 bases from V and 3 from J, leaving 8 bases between them. Germline CDR1 GTSNPN, CDR2 SVGIG (reference sequence). CDR3 size: 13 residues. The CDR3 reads CAWRGDSNEKLFF. CDR3 nucleotide sequence: TGTGCCTGGAGAGGAGATTCTAATGAAAAACTGTTTTTT.

V usage is TRBV28 and J usage is TRBJ2-1; 8 positions agree with TRBD1. The CDR3 runs 20 residues. Losses at the gene ends were 2 bases for V and 0 bases for J; bases not matched to a gene: 15. Germline CDR1 MDHEN, CDR2 SYDVKM. CDR3 coding DNA: TGTGCCAGCAGTTTAAAAGGTCGTCGGCAGGGGGCCTTCTCCTACAATGAGCAGTTCTTC. It is translated as CASSLKGRRQGAFSYNEQFF.